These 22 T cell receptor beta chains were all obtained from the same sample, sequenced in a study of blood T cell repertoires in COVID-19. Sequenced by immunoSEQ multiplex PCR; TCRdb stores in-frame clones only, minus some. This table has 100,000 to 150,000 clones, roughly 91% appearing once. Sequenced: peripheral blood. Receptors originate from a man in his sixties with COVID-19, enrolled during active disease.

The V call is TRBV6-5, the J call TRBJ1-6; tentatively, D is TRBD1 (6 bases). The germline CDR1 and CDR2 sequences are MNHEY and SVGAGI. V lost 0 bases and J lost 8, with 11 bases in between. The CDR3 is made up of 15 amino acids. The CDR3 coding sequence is TGTGCCAGCAGTTACTCTCCAGGGGTGGATTCACCCCTCCACTTT. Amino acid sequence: CASSYSPGVDSPLHF.

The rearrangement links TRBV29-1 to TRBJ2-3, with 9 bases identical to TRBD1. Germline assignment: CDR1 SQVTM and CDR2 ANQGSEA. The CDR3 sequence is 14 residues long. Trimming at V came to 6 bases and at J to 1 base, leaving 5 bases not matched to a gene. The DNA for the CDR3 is TGCAGCGTGGTGGACAGGGGACGCACAGATACGCAGTATTTT. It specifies CSVVDRGRTDTQYF.

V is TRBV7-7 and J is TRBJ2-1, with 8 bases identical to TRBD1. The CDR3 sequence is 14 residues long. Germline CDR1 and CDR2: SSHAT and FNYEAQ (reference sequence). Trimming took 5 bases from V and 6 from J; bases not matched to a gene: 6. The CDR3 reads CASSPGQGSNEQFF. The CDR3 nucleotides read TGTGCCAGCAGCCCAGGACAGGGTAGCAATGAGCAGTTCTTC. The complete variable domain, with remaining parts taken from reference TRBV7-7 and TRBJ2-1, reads GAGVSQSPRYKVTKRGQDVTLRCDPISSHATLYWYQQALGQGPEFLTYFNYEAQPDKSGLPSDRFSAERPEGSISTLTIQRTEQRDSAMYRCASSPGQGSNEQFFGPGTRLTVL.

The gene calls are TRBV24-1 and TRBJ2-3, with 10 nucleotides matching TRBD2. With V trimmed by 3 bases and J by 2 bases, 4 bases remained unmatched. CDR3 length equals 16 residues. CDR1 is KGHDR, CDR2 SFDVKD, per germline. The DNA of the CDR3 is TGTGCCACCAGTGATCCCCTAGCGGGGGACACAGATACGCAGTATTTT. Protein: CATSDPLAGDTDTQYF.

CDR3 in amino acids: CASSSSDRNTEAFF. The CDR3 nucleotides read TGTGCCAGCAGTTCCTCGGACAGGAACACTGAAGCTTTCTTT. The chain employs TRBV6-5 and TRBJ1-1; TRBD1 might be the D (6 bases). CDR1 and CDR2 (germline): MNHEY, SVGAGI. CDR3 size: 14 residues. The V end was cut by 4 bases, the J end by 1 base, with 10 bases between.

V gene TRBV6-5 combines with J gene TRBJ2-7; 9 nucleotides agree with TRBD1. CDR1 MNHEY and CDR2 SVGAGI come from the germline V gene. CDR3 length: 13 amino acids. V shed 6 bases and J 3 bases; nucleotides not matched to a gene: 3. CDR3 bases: TGTGCCAGCAGGCTGGACAGGGGCTACGAGCAGTACTTC. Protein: CASRLDRGYEQYF.

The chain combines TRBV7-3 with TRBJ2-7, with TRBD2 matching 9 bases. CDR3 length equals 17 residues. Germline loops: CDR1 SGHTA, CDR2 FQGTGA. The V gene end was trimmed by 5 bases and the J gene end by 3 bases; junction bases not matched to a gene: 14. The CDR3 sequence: CASSPTGGAGGLYEQYF. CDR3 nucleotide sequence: TGTGCCAGCAGCCCAACCGGGGGAGCGGGGGGCCTCTACGAGCAGTACTTC.

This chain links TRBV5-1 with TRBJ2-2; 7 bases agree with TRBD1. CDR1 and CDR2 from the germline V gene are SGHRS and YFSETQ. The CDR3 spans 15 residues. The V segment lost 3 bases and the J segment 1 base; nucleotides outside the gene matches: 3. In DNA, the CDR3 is TGCGCCAGCAGCTGGGGACAGCAGAACACCGGGGAGCTGTTTTTT. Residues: CASSWGQQNTGELFF.

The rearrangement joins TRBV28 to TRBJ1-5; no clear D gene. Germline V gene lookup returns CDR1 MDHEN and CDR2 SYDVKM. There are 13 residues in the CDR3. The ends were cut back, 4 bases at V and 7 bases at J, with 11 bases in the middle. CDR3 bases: TGTGCCAGCAGTTCTGCGGGGTTCCAGCCCCAGCATTTT. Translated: CASSSAGFQPQHF. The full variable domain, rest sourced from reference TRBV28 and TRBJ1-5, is DVKVTQSSRYLVKRTGEKVFLECVQDMDHENMFWYRQDPGLGLRLIYFSYDVKMKEKGDIPEGYSVSREKKERFSLILESASTNQTSMYLCASSSAGFQPQHFGDGTRLSIL.

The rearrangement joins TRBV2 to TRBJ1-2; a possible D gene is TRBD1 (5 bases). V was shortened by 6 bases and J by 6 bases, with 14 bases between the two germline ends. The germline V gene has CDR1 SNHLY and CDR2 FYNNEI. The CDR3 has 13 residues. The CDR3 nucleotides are TGTGCCAGCAGGCCGGACAAGACTCATGGCTACACCTTC. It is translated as CASRPDKTHGYTF.

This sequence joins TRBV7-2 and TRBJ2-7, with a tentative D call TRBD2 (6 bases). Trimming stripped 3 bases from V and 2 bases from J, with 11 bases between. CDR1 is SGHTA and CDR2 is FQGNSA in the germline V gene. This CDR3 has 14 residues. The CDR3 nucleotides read TGTGCCAGCAGCTTCCAAAGACTAGCCTACGAGCAGTACTTC. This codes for CASSFQRLAYEQYF.

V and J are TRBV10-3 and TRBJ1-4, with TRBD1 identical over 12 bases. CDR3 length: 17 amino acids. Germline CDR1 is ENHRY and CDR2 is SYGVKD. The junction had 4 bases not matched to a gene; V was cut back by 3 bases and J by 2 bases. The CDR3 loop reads CAISETGTGGTNEKLFF. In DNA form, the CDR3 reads TGTGCCATCAGTGAAACCGGGACAGGGGGCACTAATGAAAAACTGTTTTTT.

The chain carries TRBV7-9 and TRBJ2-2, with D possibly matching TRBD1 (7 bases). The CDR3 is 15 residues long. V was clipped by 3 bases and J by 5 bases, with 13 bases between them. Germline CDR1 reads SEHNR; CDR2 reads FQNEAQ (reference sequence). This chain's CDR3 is CASSFRDSGTGELFF. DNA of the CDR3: TGTGCCAGCAGCTTCCGGGACAGCGGGACCGGGGAGCTGTTTTTT.

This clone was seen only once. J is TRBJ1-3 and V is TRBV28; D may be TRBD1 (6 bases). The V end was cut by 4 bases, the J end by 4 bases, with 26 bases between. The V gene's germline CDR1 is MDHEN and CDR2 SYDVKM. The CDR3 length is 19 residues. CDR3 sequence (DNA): TGTGCCAGCAGTTCAGGACAGAGAAACGATATTGTCTTCGGAAACACCATATATTTT. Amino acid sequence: CASSSGQRNDIVFGNTIYF.

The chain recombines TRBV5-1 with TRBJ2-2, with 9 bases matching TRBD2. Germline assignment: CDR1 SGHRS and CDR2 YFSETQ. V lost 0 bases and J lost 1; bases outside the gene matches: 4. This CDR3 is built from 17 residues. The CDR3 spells CASSLGPSGVNTGELFF. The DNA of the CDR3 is TGCGCCAGCAGCTTGGGGCCTAGCGGGGTGAACACCGGGGAGCTGTTTTTT. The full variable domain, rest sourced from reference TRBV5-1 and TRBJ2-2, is KAGVTQTPRYLIKTRGQQVTLSCSPISGHRSVSWYQQTPGQGLQFLFEYFSETQRNKGNFPGRFSGRQFSNSRSEMNVSTLELGDSALYLCASSLGPSGVNTGELFFGEGSRLTVL.

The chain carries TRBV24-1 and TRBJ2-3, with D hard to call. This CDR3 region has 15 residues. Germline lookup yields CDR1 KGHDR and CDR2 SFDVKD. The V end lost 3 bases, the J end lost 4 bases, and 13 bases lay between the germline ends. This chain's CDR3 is CATSDTRRSADTQYF. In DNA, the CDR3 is TGTGCCACCAGTGATACCCGCCGGTCCGCAGATACGCAGTATTTT.

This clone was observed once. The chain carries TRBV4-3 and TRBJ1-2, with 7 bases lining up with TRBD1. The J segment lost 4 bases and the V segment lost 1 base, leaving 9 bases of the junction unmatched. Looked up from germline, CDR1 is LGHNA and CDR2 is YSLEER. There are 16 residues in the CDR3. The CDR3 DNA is TGCGCCAGCAGCCAAGCTAGGGGGGACAGCCTCTATGGCTACACCTTC. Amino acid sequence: CASSQARGDSLYGYTF.

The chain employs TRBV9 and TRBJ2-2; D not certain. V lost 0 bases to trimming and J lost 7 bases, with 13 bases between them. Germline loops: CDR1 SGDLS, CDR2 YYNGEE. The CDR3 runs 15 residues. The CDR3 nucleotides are TGTGCCAGCAGCGTAGCTGGGCTAAACGGCGGGGAGCTGTTTTTT. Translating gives CASSVAGLNGGELFF.

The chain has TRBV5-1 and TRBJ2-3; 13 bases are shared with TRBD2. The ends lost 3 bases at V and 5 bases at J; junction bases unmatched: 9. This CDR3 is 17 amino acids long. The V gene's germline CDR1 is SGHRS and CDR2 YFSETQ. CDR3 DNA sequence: TGCGCCAGCAGCTCGCAGCCGACTAGCGGGGGGAAAGATACGCAGTATTTT. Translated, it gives CASSSQPTSGGKDTQYF.

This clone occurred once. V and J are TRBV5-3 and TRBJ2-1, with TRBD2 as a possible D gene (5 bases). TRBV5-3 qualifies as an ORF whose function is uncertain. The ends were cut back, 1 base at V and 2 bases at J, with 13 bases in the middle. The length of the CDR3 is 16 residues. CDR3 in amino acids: CARSLLMRVAYNEQFF. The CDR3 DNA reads TGTGCCAGAAGCTTGCTCATGAGGGTCGCCTACAATGAGCAGTTCTTC.

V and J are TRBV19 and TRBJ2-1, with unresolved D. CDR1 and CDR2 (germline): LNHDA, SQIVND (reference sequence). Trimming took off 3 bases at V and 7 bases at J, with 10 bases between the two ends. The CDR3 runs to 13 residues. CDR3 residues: CASSISQFNEQFF. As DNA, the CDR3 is TGTGCCAGTAGTATTAGTCAATTTAATGAGCAGTTCTTC.

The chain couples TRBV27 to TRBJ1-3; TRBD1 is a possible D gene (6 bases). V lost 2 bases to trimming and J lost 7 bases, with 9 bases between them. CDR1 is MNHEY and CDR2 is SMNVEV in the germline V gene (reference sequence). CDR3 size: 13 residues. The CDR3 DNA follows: TGTGCCAGCAGTTTAGGGGGGGGCAACACCATATATTTT. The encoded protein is CASSLGGGNTIYF.